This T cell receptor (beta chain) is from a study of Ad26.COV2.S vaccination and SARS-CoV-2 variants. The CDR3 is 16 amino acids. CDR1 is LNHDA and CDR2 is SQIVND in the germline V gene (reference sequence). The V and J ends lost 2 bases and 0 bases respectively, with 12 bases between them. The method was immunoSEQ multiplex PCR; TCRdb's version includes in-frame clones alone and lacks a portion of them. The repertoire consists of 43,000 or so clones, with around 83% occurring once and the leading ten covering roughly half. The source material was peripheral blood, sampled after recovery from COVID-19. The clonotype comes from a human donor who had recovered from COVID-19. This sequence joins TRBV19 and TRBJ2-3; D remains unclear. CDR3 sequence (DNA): TGTGCCAGTAGTATAAACGTGGGCAGGAGCACAGATACGCAGTATTTT. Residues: CASSINVGRSTDTQYF. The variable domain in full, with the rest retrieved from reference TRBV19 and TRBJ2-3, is DGGITQSPKYLFRKEGQNVTLSCEQNLNHDAMYWYRQDPGQGLRLIYYSQIVNDFQKGDIAEGYSVSREKKESFPLTVTSAQKNPTAFYLCASSINVGRSTDTQYFGPGTRLTVL.